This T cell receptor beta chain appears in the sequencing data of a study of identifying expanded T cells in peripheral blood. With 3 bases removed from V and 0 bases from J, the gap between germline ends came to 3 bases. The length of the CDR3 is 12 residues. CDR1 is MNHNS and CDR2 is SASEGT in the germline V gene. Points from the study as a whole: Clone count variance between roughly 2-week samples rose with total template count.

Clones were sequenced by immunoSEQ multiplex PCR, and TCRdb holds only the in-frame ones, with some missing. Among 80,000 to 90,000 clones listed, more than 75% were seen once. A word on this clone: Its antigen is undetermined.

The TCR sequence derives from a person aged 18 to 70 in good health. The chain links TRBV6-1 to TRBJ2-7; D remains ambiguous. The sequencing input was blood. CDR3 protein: CASSDFSYEQYF. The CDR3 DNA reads TGTGCCAGCAGTGACTTCTCCTACGAGCAGTACTTC.